The present TCR beta chain was sequenced within a study of T-cell memory formation after mild COVID-19. Overall study context: In these data, TCR clusters were largely donor specific.

It was 5'RACE with constant-segment primers that produced the TCR alpha and TCR beta cDNA libraries, which carried sample barcodes and UMIs. TCRdb recomputed calls from the 5' RACE reads with MiXCR, one row per CDR3 protein. The sample lists 300,000 to 400,000 distinct CDR3 sequences, 13% to 15% occurring once. Overall study results and limits: While clones contracting from day 15 to 85 were balanced between CD4 and CD8, later expanders leaned CD4+.

From germline, CDR1 is MNHEY and CDR2 SMNVEV (reference sequence). The trim removed 5 bases at V and 2 bases at J, leaving 10 bases unmatched. The CDR3 totals 18 residues. This clonotype has just a few counts. The antigen remains undetermined. This receptor was obtained from a man younger than 35 who had mild COVID-19 (a few samples of this study predate the infection). Cell type and time point are not known. This rearrangement joins TRBV27 to TRBJ2-3; 13 positions agree with TRBD2. Sequenced material: PBMCs or a T cell subset sorted from them (not recorded which). The chain's CDR3 is CASSLRGLAGRYTDTQYF. The DNA of the CDR3 is TGTGCCAGCAGTCTACGGGGACTAGCGGGGCGGTACACAGATACGCAGTATTTT.